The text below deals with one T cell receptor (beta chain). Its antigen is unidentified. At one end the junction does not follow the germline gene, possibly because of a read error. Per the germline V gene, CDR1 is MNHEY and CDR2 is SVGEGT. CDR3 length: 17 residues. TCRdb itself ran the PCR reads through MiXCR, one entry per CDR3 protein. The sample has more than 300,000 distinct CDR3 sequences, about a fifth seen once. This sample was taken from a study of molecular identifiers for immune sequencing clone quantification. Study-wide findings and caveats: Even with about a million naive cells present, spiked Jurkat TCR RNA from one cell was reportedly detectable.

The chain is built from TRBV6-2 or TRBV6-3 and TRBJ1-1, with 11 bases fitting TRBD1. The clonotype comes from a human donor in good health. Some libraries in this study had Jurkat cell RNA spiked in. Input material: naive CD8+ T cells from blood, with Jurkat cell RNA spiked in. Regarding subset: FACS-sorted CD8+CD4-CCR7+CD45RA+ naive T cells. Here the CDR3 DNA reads TGTGCCAGCATCAACCCTCCCTGGGACAGGGGGAACACTGGAGCTTTCTTT. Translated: CASINPPWDRGNTGAFF.